The clone carrying this T cell receptor (beta chain) was counted only a few times. What it binds is not known. Samples each had at least 5.5 micrograms of total RNA extracted. A second PCR of 7 to 11 cycles used a sample-barcoded 5' primer and a J-beta primer mix. TCRdb passed the 5' RACE reads through MiXCR, listing each CDR3 protein once. The sample lists some 1 million distinct CDR3 sequences; 40% to 55% were seen once. V shed 5 bases, J shed 1 base, and the junction held 9 bases outside the gene matches. The CDR3 extends over 17 amino acids. The record originates from a study of blood T cells in healthy people across ages. Study-level points and caveats: Donors of long life had a larger count of naive CD4+ cells and greater diversity than aged donors.

The sequence derives from a woman aged 55-69 years in good health. The sequenced sample consisted of blood. This chain links TRBV12-3 or TRBV12-4 with TRBJ2-3; 10 bases line up with TRBD2. The DNA of the CDR3 is TGTGCCAGCAGTGAGGCTTCCGGGACTAGCGGCACAGATACGCAGTATTTT. Encoded protein: CASSEASGTSGTDTQYF.